This TCR beta chain was retrieved from a study of CD8+CD57+ T cells in acquired aplastic anemia. Study background: Sorted CD4+ and CD8+ cells gave a mean 3.2 ug DNA, range roughly 0.18 to 30 ug.

TCR beta VDJ and CDR3 were profiled, and genomic DNA was the template. MiXCR, run by TCRdb on the reads, gives a single entry per CDR3 protein. The table includes roughly 280,000 distinct CDR3 sequences, 50% to 65% detected once. Patients chosen for sequencing had CD8+CD57+ cells that had expanded, as shown by flow cytometry. No therapy had been given to the patients at the time of blood sampling. Study conclusions and caveats: Significance was not reached for CD8+ Simpson's diversity between patients and controls. There were some 30 CD8+ CDR3 sequences that occurred in both patients and controls.

This clonotype was counted a single time. Its antigen is as yet unknown. V was shortened by 0 bases and J by 6 bases, with 10 bases between the two germline ends. This CDR3 region has 13 residues. Germline values: CDR1 SGDLS, CDR2 YYNGEE. The sequencing input was sorted CD4+, CD8+, or CD8+CD57+ T cells (not recorded which) from PBMCs. This chain joins TRBV9 and TRBJ2-7, with D perhaps given as TRBD1 or TRBD2 (5 bases each). This receptor was identified in a human donor with aplastic anemia. The chain's CDR3 is CASSVDPGREQYF. In DNA form, the CDR3 reads TGTGCCAGCAGCGTAGACCCGGGACGCGAGCAGTACTTC.